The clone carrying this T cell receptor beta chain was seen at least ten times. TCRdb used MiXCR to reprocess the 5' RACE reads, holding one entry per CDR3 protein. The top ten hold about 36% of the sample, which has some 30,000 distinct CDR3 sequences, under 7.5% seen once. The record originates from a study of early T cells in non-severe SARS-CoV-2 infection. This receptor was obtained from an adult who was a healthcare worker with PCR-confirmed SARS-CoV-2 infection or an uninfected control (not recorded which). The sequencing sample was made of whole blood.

The CDR3 DNA is TGTGCCAGCAGCTTTGGCCGGCGGTCCACAAACACTGAAGCTTTCTTT. Protein: CASSFGRRSTNTEAFF. The rearrangement links TRBV5-6 to TRBJ1-1; D not certain. This CDR3 is 16 amino acids long. Germline values: CDR1 SGHDT, CDR2 YYEEEE. Deletions cut 2 bases from V and 2 bases from J, with 16 bases between. Together with reference TRBV5-6 and TRBJ1-1, the CDR3 gives the full variable domain: DAGVTQSPTHLIKTRGQQVTLRCSPKSGHDTVSWYQQALGQGPQFIFQYYEEEERQRGNFPDRFSGHQFPNYSSELNVNALLLGDSALYLCASSFGRRSTNTEAFFGQGTRLTVV.